This T cell receptor beta chain was recovered during a study of blood T cells in healthy people across ages. PCR was performed a second time for about 6 to 12 cycles using a sample-barcoded 5' primer and a J-beta primer mix. TCRdb reprocessed the 5' RACE reads via MiXCR and lists one record per CDR3 protein. The sample contains roughly 1.6 million distinct CDR3 sequences, about 35% of which appear only once. The V segment lost 7 bases and the J segment 9 bases; nucleotides outside the gene matches: 7. The CDR3 covers 14 residues. Germline CDR1 MNHEY, CDR2 SMNVEV (reference sequence). The TCR was taken from a woman aged 30 to 39 in good health. The chain has TRBV27 and TRBJ2-1; TRBD2 agrees at 12 bases. The material sequenced was blood. CDR3 bases: TGTGCCAGCAAAGAGACTAGCGGGGGCCCTGAGCAGTTCTTC. It translates to CASKETSGGPEQFF.